The 19 T cell receptor beta chains presented below share a single source sample, sequenced in a study of blood T cells in healthy people across ages. The use of a sample-barcoded 5' primer and a J-beta primer mix characterized a second PCR of 7 to 11 cycles. TCRdb ran MiXCR on the 5' RACE reads and lists one entry per CDR3 protein. Of 550,000 to 800,000 distinct CDR3 sequences detected, roughly 30% appear once; the ten largest clones hold approximately 15%. Sequenced material: blood. These receptors originate from an elderly woman in good health.

The chain employs TRBV5-8 and TRBJ2-7; D might be TRBD1 or TRBD2, each matching 6 bases. This CDR3 is 14 amino acids long. Germline CDR1 SGHTS, CDR2 YDEGEE. Trimming took 3 bases from V and 6 from J, leaving 16 bases between them. CDR3 amino acids: CASSSGQSGGEQYF. The CDR3 DNA reads TGTGCCAGCAGCTCCGGACAGTCCGGGGGCGAGCAGTACTTC.

This sequence joins TRBV12-3 or TRBV12-4 and TRBJ2-5; 12 nucleotides agree with TRBD2. The CDR3 is made up of 16 amino acids. The trim removed 5 bases at V and 4 bases at J, leaving 8 bases unmatched. The CDR3 DNA is TGTGCCAGCAGTCCCCAGCTAGCGGGGGGGAGAGAGACCCAGTACTTC. Amino acid sequence: CASSPQLAGGRETQYF.

Only a few counts were recorded for this clonotype. The chain has TRBV2 and TRBJ2-5; TRBD1 or TRBD2 may be the D gene (5 bases each). The V gene's germline CDR1 is SNHLY and CDR2 FYNNEI. The CDR3 consists of 17 residues. The V and J ends lost 2 bases and 0 bases respectively, with 16 bases between them. The CDR3 sequence is CASSESQGVAYQETQYF. CDR3 bases: TGTGCCAGCAGTGAATCCCAGGGAGTTGCGTACCAAGAGACCCAGTACTTC.

Many counts were recorded for this clonotype. The chain joins TRBV7-6 to TRBJ1-5; no reliable D call. The CDR3 covers 13 residues. Germline lookup yields CDR1 SGHVS and CDR2 FNYEAQ. V was cut by 5 bases and J by 5 bases, with 10 bases left in between. This CDR3 reads CASSPGRYQPQHF. Here the CDR3 DNA reads TGTGCCAGCAGCCCGGGGAGGTATCAGCCCCAGCATTTT.

This clonotype was detected ten times or more. V usage is TRBV5-6 and J usage is TRBJ2-4; D is tentatively TRBD1 or TRBD2 (6 bases each). The CDR3 is made up of 15 amino acids. The germline gives CDR1 SGHDT, CDR2 YYEEEE. Trimming removed 4 bases at V and 7 bases at J, with 18 bases between. The CDR3 region is CASSGVRGAGNIQYF. The CDR3 DNA sequence: TGTGCCAGCAGCGGCGTCAGGGGCGCGGGGAACATTCAGTACTTC.

This clonotype was counted ten times or more. The rearrangement links TRBV7-9 to TRBJ2-1, with a possible D match to TRBD1 (6 bases). The CDR3 runs to 14 residues. V lost 10 bases and J lost 5, with 18 bases in between. Germline CDR1 and CDR2: SEHNR and FQNEAQ (reference sequence). The CDR3 DNA follows: TGTGCCACCACCCCGGTAGGGGGTCACAATGAGCAGTTCTTC. It is translated as CATTPVGGHNEQFF.

Details on this clonotype: A read error may explain this, as a much larger clone is one base away. This chain connects TRBV7-2 to TRBJ2-3, with a tentative D call TRBD2 (5 bases). With 2 bases removed from V and 7 bases from J, the gap between germline ends came to 13 bases. The CDR3 sequence is 14 residues long. The germline V gene has CDR1 SGHTA and CDR2 FQGNSA. CDR3 sequence: CASSLRRGVNTQYF. The CDR3 nucleotides read TGTGCCAGCAGCTTACGACGGGGTGTGAATACGCAGTATTTT.

The chain links TRBV9 to TRBJ1-1, with a weak D call TRBD1 (6 bases). Germline V CDR1 and CDR2: SGDLS, YYNGEE. Trimming stripped 3 bases from V and 0 bases from J, with 12 bases between. CDR3 length: 15 amino acids. Here the CDR3 DNA reads TGTGCCAGCAGCGGTGGACAGCTCATGAACACTGAAGCTTTCTTT. It codes for CASSGGQLMNTEAFF.

This clonotype was detected many times. This may arise from a read error, as a much more abundant clone is one base away. The CDR3 DNA reads as TGTGCCAGCAGCTTAGAATGTCACGAGCAGTACTTC. Translating it yields CASSLECHEQYF. V usage is TRBV7-9 and J usage is TRBJ2-7; D ambiguous. This CDR3 has 12 amino acids. Trimming took off 1 base at V and 5 bases at J, with 6 bases between the two ends. CDR1 and CDR2 from the germline V gene are SEHNR and FQNEAQ (reference sequence). Filled out from reference TRBV7-9 and TRBJ2-7, the complete variable domain reads DTGVSQNPRHKITKRGQNVTFRCDPISEHNRLYWYRQTLGQGPEFLTYFQNEAQLEKSRLLSDRFSAERPKGSFSTLEIQRTEQGDSAMYLCASSLECHEQYFGPGTRLTVT.

With respect to this clonotype: One base away lies a much larger clone, so this may be a sequencing read error. This rearrangement joins TRBV3-1 to TRBJ2-7; D unresolved. CDR1 and CDR2 (germline): LGHDT, YNNKEL (reference sequence). CDR3 length: 15 residues. V was cut by 1 base and J by 7 bases, with 17 bases left in between. The chain's CDR3 is CASSQGRLSQSEQYF. CDR3 bases: TGTGCCAGCAGCCAAGGGAGACTTAGCCAGAGTGAGCAGTACTTC.

On this clonotype: A much larger clone lies a single base off, so this may be a read error. The genes are TRBV29-1 and TRBJ2-5; D is unresolved. The V end was cut by 5 bases, the J end by 11 bases, with 15 bases between. The CDR3 has 11 amino acids. Per germline, CDR1 SQVTM and CDR2 ANQGSEA. CDR3 sequence (DNA): TGCAGCGTTCGCACCAACAATGAGCAGTACTTC. Encoded protein: CSVRTNNEQYF.

This chain uses TRBV27 with TRBJ2-5, with D unclear. The tail of the sequence fits TRBJ2-7 better, so the J call may be wrong. CDR1 and CDR2 from the germline V gene are MNHEY and SMNVEV (reference sequence). This CDR3 contains 14 residues. The CDR3, as DNA: TGTGCTACTCGCCCCCGGGCTATTTACTACGAGCAGTACTTC. Encoded protein: CATRPRAIYYEQYF.

This clonotype was found many times. This chain connects TRBV7-9 to TRBJ1-1; D is uncertain. CDR1 and CDR2 from the germline V gene are SEHNR and FQNEAQ (reference sequence). The CDR3 length is 12 residues. Trimming pared 3 bases from V and 1 base from J, leaving 3 bases between. CDR3 sequence (DNA): TGTGCCAGCAGCTTGTCGAACACTGAAGCTTTCTTT. It codes for CASSLSNTEAFF.

As for this clonotype: This may stem from a read error, because a much larger clone lies one nucleotide away. This chain joins TRBV29-1 and TRBJ1-1, with a tentative D call TRBD1 (6 bases). The CDR3 length is 11 residues. Trimming pared 6 bases from V and 6 bases from J, leaving 11 bases between. Germline values: CDR1 SQVTM, CDR2 ANQGSEA. As DNA, the CDR3 is TGCAGCGTCTGGAGGGGGGCTGAAGCTTTCTTT. Protein: CSVWRGAEAFF.

This clonotype was recorded many times. The chain links TRBV7-2 to TRBJ2-5; D perhaps matches TRBD2 (5 bases). The germline V gene encodes CDR1 SGHTA and CDR2 FQGNSA. V was trimmed by 0 bases and J by 0 bases, leaving 8 bases between them. CDR3 size: 15 residues. In DNA, the CDR3 is TGTGCCAGCAGCTTAGCAACGGGGAACCAAGAGACCCAGTACTTC. This encodes CASSLATGNQETQYF.

The chain combines TRBV20-1 with TRBJ1-2; 10 bases fit TRBD1. Trimming took 6 bases from V and 3 from J; bases not matched to a gene: 10. Looked up from germline, CDR1 is DFQATT and CDR2 is SNEGSKA (reference sequence). The CDR3 extends over 15 amino acids. In DNA, the CDR3 is TGCAGTGCCCGACCGGGACAGGGGCGAGACTATGGCTACACCTTC. Encoded protein: CSARPGQGRDYGYTF.

The genes are TRBV4-3 and TRBJ2-2, with D perhaps TRBD2 (7 bases). Germline values: CDR1 LGHNA, CDR2 YSLEER. V lost 4 bases, J lost 0 bases, and 15 bases lay in between. The CDR3 covers 17 residues. The DNA of the CDR3 is TGCGCCAGCAGCCGACCGGGGGGCAGAGCGAACACCGGGGAGCTGTTTTTT. As protein: CASSRPGGRANTGELFF.

The J gene is TRBJ1-2, the V gene TRBV4-2, with 8 bases lining up with TRBD1. The CDR3 consists of 16 residues. V lost 1 base, J lost 4 bases, and 8 bases stayed unmatched. Germline lookup yields CDR1 LGHNA and CDR2 YNFKEQ. CDR3 residues: CASSQGDRGLSYGYTF. CDR3 sequence (DNA): TGTGCCAGCAGCCAAGGCGACAGGGGCCTCAGCTATGGCTACACCTTC.

The chain employs TRBV28 and TRBJ2-3; TRBD1 agrees at 7 bases. The CDR3 loop spans 16 amino acids. Germline V CDR1 and CDR2: MDHEN, SYDVKM. The trim removed 3 bases at V and 1 base at J, leaving 7 bases unmatched. CDR3 sequence reads: CASSFLGTEGTDTQYF. As DNA, the CDR3 is TGTGCCAGCAGTTTCCTAGGGACAGAAGGCACAGATACGCAGTATTTT.